This T cell receptor beta chain was captured in a study of cytomegalovirus exposure and HLA in healthy donors (dated by TCRdb to 2016 to 2017). General notes on the study: In an earlier analysis of fewer than 750 of the donors, less than 350 Gb of sequence data and approximately 100 million unique TCR beta sequences from about 190 million T cells were reported. Around 320 gigabases of sequencing data and approximately 85 million unique TCR sequences were included in an early release covering about 600 HLA-typed donors. Of the approximately 370 genotyped donors, 70% to 90% were placed in the genetic ancestry cluster associated with self-reported Caucasian donors. The study aimed to test whether cataloging public T cell receptors could reveal signatures of past pathogen exposure. The study profiled the T cell repertoires of more than 500 subjects by immunosequencing and related them to cytomegalovirus serostatus. A separate validation cohort of 90 to 150 different subjects was used in addition to the approximately 640-subject first cohort. The study combined high-throughput TCR immunosequencing, statistical association of individual TCRs with disease status, and machine learning to predict cytomegalovirus infection status. To study patterns of TCR occurrence, a later analysis re-analyzed previously published TCR beta repertoires from under 750 donors and added high-resolution HLA genotyping. Rather than using new phenotypic data, the later analysis identified candidate immune exposures from TCR beta sequences and from how often those sequences occurred across donors. An earlier analysis of about 620 of the donors applied high-throughput TCR beta sequencing to assess whether each TCR beta V gene segment acted as functional or pseudogenic. Donor age, sex, ethnicity and CMV serostatus were compiled together with the repertoire data. Genome-wide SNP genotypes for about 65% of the 666 donors were used in a later genetic analysis, which treated that subset as a discovery cohort. Every repertoire in the discovery cohort had been generated on one and the same sequencing platform. Both class I and class II loci were covered by HLA typing, at four-digit resolution. Typing coverage varied by locus: 629-630 donors for A, B, C, DRB1 and DQB1; roughly 510 for DQA1; nearly 610 for DPA1; around 450 for DPB1. Because of strong linkage in the cohort, four or five DR-DQ haplotypes were treated as single units for association and clustering. Across some 400 genotyped donors of the cohort, an average of about 240,000 unique TCR beta nucleotide sequences per donor were sequenced, and 15% to 20% of those sequences were non-productive. Beyond this particular receptor, the publication reports: According to a later genetic analysis, donors in an Asian-associated ancestry cluster had fewer N-insertions in productive TCRs than the approximately 710-donor mean. The sequencing pipeline was judged likely to have produced a cluster of highly shared sequence variants as a technical artifact. In this cohort, only TCR beta chains were sequenced, and detectable features were limited by the absence of alpha or paired-chain data. Immune exposure information for the cohort was limited to CMV serostatus. Some IMGT-functional V segments, including TRBV6-2 and TRBV6-3, could not be told apart with the 87-base-pair reads, so those segments were excluded. A later analysis found that TCR association rates varied across HLA loci, with DRB1 alleles showing the most associated TCRs and HLA-C alleles the fewest. Sequencing depth was assumed to be roughly uniform across donors in the presence/absence analyses, though that assumption may not hold. Most CMV-associated TCR beta chains appeared to be HLA-restricted in a later analysis, and the HLA associations seemed to be driven largely by CMV exposure. Broadly in line with IMGT annotations, most TCR beta V segments showed up in productive rearrangements about 87% or about 30% of the time in an earlier analysis of 450 to 750 of the donors. In a later analysis, 16,951 TCR beta sequences were associated with specific HLA alleles at a false discovery rate of 0.05. V-gene and J-gene trimming of TCR beta chains was associated with a missense DCLRE1C variant in a later genetic analysis, and the association was replicated in an independent cohort. A total of about 180 TCR beta chains were listed by the study as associated with cytomegalovirus. Strong co-occurrence of HLA alleles, especially DR and DQ, made assigning TCR associations to individual alleles difficult. According to a later analysis, parvovirus B19, influenza, CMV and Epstein-Barr virus appeared linked to several top co-occurrence clusters. Because some donors lacked HLA typing at each locus, the association tests relied only on the typed subset. Most TCR sequences were seen in very few donors, while some public TCRs were found in many individuals. The authors suggested that the approach could potentially be generalized to other disease states and immunological phenotypes. Compared with equally common non-associated chains, HLA-associated TCR beta chains in a later analysis were more clonally expanded and had lower generation probabilities. In vitro tests confirmed that a few of the cytomegalovirus-associated TCR beta chains recognize cytomegalovirus antigens. Linkage disequilibrium might explain the correlated functional status among segregating V segments, but an unknown experimental factor could not be ruled out. A further reported finding was that TCR beta sequences accurately predicted the HLA-A and HLA-B alleles for most subjects in the first cohort. The classifier was reported to diagnose cytomegalovirus status with high specificity and sensitivity in both the original cohort and the validation cohort. Seventeen rarely observed V segments, including chromosome 9 orphons, were excluded from the earlier analysis of some 590 of the donors because counts were too low.

Libraries came from the immunoSEQ multiplex PCR assay. The multiplex PCR relied on a mix of 60 forward primers for TCR Vbeta segments and 13 reverse primers for TCR Jbeta segments. Amplification of the CDR3 region of rearranged TCR beta genes was performed with a multiplex PCR assay on genomic DNA. The Illumina HiSeq System was used to sequence the amplified TCR beta libraries as 87-base-pair reads. In the original analysis: A later analysis tallied 75 million to 95 million unique TCR beta chains across the 550 to 850 repertoires, and approximately 9.9 million of those chains were shared by two or more donors. Raw reads were error-corrected and collapsed into unique sequences by a nearest-neighbor algorithm in which closely related sequences were merged to remove PCR and sequencing errors. To assign V, D and J gene segments, CDR3 sequences were aligned to IMGT reference sequences. For a sequence to be retained, a match of at least six nucleotides to both a V gene segment and a J gene segment was required. A rearrangement counted as productive if the CDR3 had no stop codons and remained in frame with V and J, and every other rearrangement counted as non-productive. Following IMGT convention, CDR3 was defined as the stretch from the second conserved V-encoded cysteine up to the conserved J-encoded phenylalanine. Sequences without an unambiguous match to a single V gene segment were excluded from the earlier analysis of about 600 of the donors. In an earlier analysis of a few hundred of the donors, V segments were called functional above 56.7% productive rearrangements and were called segregating when the between-donor standard deviation exceeded 5%. A statistical classification framework was built for diagnosing cytomegalovirus status from the catalog of TCR beta chain sequences. In a later analysis, TCR nucleotide sequences were compared against IMGT/GENE-DB human TR gene sequences so that V and J genes could be assigned. The TCRdist pipeline was used in a later analysis to assign CDR3 sequences and most-parsimonious VDJ recombination scenarios. In a later analysis, each TCR beta chain was defined by its CDR3 amino acid sequence together with its V-gene family, and reads lacking a unique V-gene family were excluded. A later analysis removed several hundred highly shared, low-generation-probability nucleotide sequences to deal with suspected cross-contamination and a sequencing artifact. In a later analysis, a clonal expansion index for each public chain was calculated from normalized within-repertoire ranks of inferred template counts. A later analysis computed generation probabilities with a VDJ recombination model fitted to out-of-frame rearrangements, and checked the results against IGoR. In a later analysis, TCR-TCR, TCR-HLA and TCR-CMV co-occurrence was scored with hypergeometric tests, and a repertoire-size bias correction was applied to TCR pairs. To estimate false discovery rates, a later analysis permuted the HLA or CMV assignments 20 times. In a later analysis, co-occurring TCRs were grouped using DBSCAN, with TCRdist sequence similarity added in when clustering inside HLA-allele-positive subsets. Repertoires with fewer than 30,000 or more than 120,000 public chains, plus five repertoires with anomalous nucleotide sharing, were excluded from co-occurrence clustering. TCRdb limited this immuneACCESS table to in-frame rearrangements with V and J called. A share of clones is missing; checked studies link under half to unresolved V genes, and the rest is unexplained. The D gene and trimming were derived from the DNA, and the V and J assignments and clone size from that table. The sample table records roughly 110,000 clones; 81% of these occur just once. Together, the top ten hold around 2.4% of the sample.

The cohort was made up of roughly 670 healthy bone marrow donors. At the time of sampling, all cohort members were nominally healthy, though unrecorded immune exposures were likely present. The donor tested CMV seronegative and was one of the 352 seronegative cohort members. A peripheral blood sample was provided by each donor, and peripheral blood mononuclear cells were used for TCR beta sequencing. Genomic DNA extraction from the blood cell samples was performed with the Qiagen DNeasy Blood Extraction Kit. Turning to this clone: The clone's antigen remains unknown. Base qualities are not at hand, and no much larger clone is one base apart.

From cysteine to phenylalanine, the CDR3 is 17 amino acids long. Only CDR3 DNA remains: 51 bases, in frame from the first base. As encoded in the germline V gene, CDR1 is LGHNA while CDR2 is YNFKEQ. Germline trimming: 1 base from V, 2 bases from J; junction bases outside gene matches: 10. The sequenced sample consisted of PBMCs. The receptor comes from a man in his thirties or forties in good health and CMV-seronegative. The chain couples TRBV4-2 to TRBJ2-7; 8 nucleotides in the junction match TRBD2. The CDR3: CASSQVSGTRLPYEQYF. Read as DNA, the sequence is TGTGCCAGCAGCCAAGTTTCCGGGACTAGGCTTCCCTACGAGCAGTACTTC.